Sequencing of this T cell receptor beta chain was carried out in a study of long-term antiretroviral therapy in people with HIV. Study-wide background: Collection dates of the earliest samples fall about a decade before the 2015 immediate-ART recommendation. Findings of the study overall: ART preceded a rise in diversity that nonetheless stayed lower than in transplant donor controls. Pre-ART expanded clones dominated the repertoire at every time point.

The assay used was immunoSEQ (version v3.0), run at survey level. The assay was immunoSEQ multiplex PCR, and TCRdb's table has in-frame clones only and misses some. The table lists 20,000 to 25,000 clones, approximately 83% of them singletons, with about 9% in the top ten. Per germline, CDR1 MNHEY and CDR2 SMNVEV (reference sequence). V was cut by 5 bases and J by 1 base, with 11 bases left in between. CDR3 length equals 14 residues. Note on this clone: Its antigen is unidentified.

Treatment for all HIV-infected participants took place in the United States. Material: unsorted PBMCs, obtained 1.2 years after starting antiretroviral therapy. The chain couples TRBV27 to TRBJ2-5; D tentatively fits TRBD1 or TRBD2 (5 bases each). This sequence originates from a woman aged 40 to 50 with HIV. In DNA, the CDR3 is TGTGCCAGCAGTCCCCGGGACCGCCAAGAGACCCAGTACTTC. Its protein is CASSPRDRQETQYF.